This section outlines one T cell receptor (beta chain) sequence together with its context. Its specificity is not known. This record comes from a study of T cell clones after liver transplantation. Libraries were prepared by immunoSEQ multiplex PCR; TCRdb keeps only in-frame clonotypes and omits some of them. The sample has about 74,000 clones, around 80% seen once. V shed 4 bases and J shed 0 bases, with 11 bases lying between them. CDR3 length equals 15 residues. CDR1 and CDR2 (germline): SGHKS, YYEKEE (reference sequence). Overall study results and limits: In a couple of subjects, few donor cells limited the measurable donor-reactive repertoire.

The sequence was obtained from a human donor who received a liver transplant. The chain couples TRBV5-5 to TRBJ2-1, with D perhaps TRBD2 (5 bases). The sample consisted of CD4+ T cells from blood, taken before liver transplant. CDR3 protein: CASSLDWSSYNEQFF. The DNA of the CDR3 is TGTGCCAGCAGCCTGGACTGGAGCTCCTACAATGAGCAGTTCTTC. Combining the CDR3 with reference TRBV5-5 and TRBJ2-1 gives the whole variable domain DAGVTQSPTHLIKTRGQQVTLRCSPISGHKSVSWYQQVLGQGPQFIFQYYEKEERGRGNFPDRFSARQFPNYSSELNVNALLLGDSALYLCASSLDWSSYNEQFFGPGTRLTVL.